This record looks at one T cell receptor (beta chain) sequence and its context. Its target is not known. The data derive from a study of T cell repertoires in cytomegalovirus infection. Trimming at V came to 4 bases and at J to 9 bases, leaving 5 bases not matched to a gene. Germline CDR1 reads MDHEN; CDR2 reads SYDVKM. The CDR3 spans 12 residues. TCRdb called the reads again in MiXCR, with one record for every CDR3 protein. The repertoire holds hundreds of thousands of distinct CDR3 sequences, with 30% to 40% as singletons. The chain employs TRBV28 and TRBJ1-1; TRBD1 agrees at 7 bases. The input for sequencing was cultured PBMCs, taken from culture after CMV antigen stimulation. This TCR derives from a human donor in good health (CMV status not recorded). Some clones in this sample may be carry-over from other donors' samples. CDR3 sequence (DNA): TGTGCCAGCAGTTCTACAGGGGCTCAAGCTTTCTTT. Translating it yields CASSSTGAQAFF.